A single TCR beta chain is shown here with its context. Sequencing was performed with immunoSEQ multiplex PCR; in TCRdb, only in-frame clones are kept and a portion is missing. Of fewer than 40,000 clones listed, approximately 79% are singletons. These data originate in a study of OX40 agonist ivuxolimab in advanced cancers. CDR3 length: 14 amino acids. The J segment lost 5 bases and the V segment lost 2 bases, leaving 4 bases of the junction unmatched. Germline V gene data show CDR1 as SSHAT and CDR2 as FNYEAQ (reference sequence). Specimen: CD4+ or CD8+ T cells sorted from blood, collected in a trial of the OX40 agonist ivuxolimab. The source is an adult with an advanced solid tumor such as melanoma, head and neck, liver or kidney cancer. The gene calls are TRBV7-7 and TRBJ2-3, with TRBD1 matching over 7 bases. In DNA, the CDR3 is TGTGCCAGCAGCTTAAGGACAGGTCTAGATACGCAGTATTTT. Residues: CASSLRTGLDTQYF.